This TCR beta chain was observed in a study of technical replicates of blood from several donors. This table comes from immunoSEQ multiplex PCR, and its TCRdb copy is limited to in-frame clones, with some not included. The sample yields more than 90,000 clones, just over 95% seen once. Sequenced sample: T cells isolated from PBMCs. This sequence originates from a human donor in good health.

The CDR3 loop is CASSLLATDNQPQHF. The CDR3 nucleotides read TGTGCCAGCAGCCTCCTGGCGACAGACAATCAGCCCCAGCATTTT. The rearrangement uses TRBV7-2 and TRBJ1-5; the D gene is possibly TRBD1 (5 bases). There are 15 residues in the CDR3. Germline V lookup: CDR1 SGHTA, CDR2 FQGNSA. V was shortened by 5 bases and J by 3 bases, with 14 bases between the two germline ends.